This T cell receptor beta chain was identified in a study of blood T cell repertoires in COVID-19. The data were produced by immunoSEQ multiplex PCR, yet TCRdb's version contains in-frame clones alone and is incomplete. The sample yields roughly 150,000 clones, around 86% seen once. The CDR3 has 15 residues. In germline, CDR1 is MNHEY, CDR2 SVGEGT. After removal of 4 bases from V and 3 bases from J, the junction contained 2 bases not matched to a gene. Seattle's enrolled individuals joined amid active infection and were then monitored longitudinally. The chain uses TRBV6-2 or TRBV6-3 and TRBJ2-2, with TRBD2 matching 10 bases. The sequencing sample was made of peripheral blood. This clonotype was obtained from a woman of 80 years or more with COVID-19, enrolled during active disease. The CDR3 coding sequence is TGTGCCAGCAGTTCCGGGACTAGCGACACCGGGGAGCTGTTTTTT. Residues: CASSSGTSDTGELFF.